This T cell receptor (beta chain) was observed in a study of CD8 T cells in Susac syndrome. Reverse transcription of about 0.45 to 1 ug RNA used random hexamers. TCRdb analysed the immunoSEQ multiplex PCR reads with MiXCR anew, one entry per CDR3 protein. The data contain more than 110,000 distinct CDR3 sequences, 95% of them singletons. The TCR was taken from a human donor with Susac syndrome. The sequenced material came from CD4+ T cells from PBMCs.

DNA of the CDR3: TGTGCCAGCAGTAGGACCGCTGGGGCCAACGTCCTGACTTTC. This translates into CASSRTAGANVLTF. The chain combines TRBV6-6 with TRBJ2-6; D unresolved. Germline CDR1 and CDR2: MNHNY and SVGAGI (reference sequence). V was shortened by 5 bases and J by 2 bases, with 7 bases between the two germline ends. The CDR3 has 14 amino acids.